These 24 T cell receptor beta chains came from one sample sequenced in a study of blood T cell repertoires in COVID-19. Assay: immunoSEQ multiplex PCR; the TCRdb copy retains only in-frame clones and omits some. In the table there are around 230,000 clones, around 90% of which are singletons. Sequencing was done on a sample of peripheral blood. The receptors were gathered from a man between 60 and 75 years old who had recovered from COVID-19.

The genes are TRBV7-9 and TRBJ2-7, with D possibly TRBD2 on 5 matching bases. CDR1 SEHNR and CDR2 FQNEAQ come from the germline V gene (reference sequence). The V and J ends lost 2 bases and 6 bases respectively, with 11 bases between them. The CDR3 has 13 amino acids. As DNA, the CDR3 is TGTGCCAGCAGCTTACCTAGCCCCAGCGAGCAGTACTTC. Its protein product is CASSLPSPSEQYF.

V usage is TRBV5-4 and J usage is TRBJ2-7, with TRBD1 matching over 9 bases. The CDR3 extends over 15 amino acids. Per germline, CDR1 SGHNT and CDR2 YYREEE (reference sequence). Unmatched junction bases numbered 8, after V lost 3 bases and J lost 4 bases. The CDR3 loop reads CASSSQTGGLYEQYF. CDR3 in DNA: TGTGCCAGCAGCTCGCAGACAGGGGGTCTGTACGAGCAGTACTTC.

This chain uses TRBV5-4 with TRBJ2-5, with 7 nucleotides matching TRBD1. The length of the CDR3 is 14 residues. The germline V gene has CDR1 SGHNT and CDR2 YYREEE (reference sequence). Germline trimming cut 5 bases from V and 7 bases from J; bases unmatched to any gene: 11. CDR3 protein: CASSPYRGFGTQYF. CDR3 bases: TGTGCCAGCAGTCCCTACAGGGGATTCGGGACCCAGTACTTC.

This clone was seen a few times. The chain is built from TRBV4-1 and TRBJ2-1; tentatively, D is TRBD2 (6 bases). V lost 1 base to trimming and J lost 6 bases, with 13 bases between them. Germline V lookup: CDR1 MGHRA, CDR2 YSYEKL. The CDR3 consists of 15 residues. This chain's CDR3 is CASSQAGGYPNEQFF. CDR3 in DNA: TGCGCCAGCAGCCAAGCTGGAGGGTACCCCAATGAGCAGTTCTTC.

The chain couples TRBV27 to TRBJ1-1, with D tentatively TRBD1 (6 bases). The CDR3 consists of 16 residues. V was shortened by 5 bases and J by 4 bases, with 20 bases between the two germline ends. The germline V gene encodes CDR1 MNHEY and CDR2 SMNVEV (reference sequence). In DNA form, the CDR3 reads TGTGCCAGCAGTCTCCTTGGGACACCGGGCCCCACTGAAGCTTTCTTT. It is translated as CASSLLGTPGPTEAFF.

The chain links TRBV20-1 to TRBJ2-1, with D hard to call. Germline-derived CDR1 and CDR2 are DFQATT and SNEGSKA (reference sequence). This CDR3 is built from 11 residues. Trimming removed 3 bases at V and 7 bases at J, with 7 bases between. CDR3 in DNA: TGCAGTGCTAGTCCGCGGAATGAGCAGTTCTTC. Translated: CSASPRNEQFF.

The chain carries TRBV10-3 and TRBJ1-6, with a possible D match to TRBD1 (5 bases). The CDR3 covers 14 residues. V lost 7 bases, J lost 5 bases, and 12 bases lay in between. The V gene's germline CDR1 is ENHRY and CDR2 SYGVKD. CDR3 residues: CAIKPTGDNSPLHF. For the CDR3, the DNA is TGTGCCATCAAACCCACGGGGGATAATTCACCCCTCCACTTT.

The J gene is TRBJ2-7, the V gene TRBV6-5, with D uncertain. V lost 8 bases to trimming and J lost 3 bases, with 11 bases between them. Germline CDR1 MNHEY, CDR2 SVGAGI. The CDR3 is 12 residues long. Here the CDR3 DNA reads TGTGCCAGCGGCATAGCTAACTACGAGCAGTACTTC. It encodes CASGIANYEQYF.

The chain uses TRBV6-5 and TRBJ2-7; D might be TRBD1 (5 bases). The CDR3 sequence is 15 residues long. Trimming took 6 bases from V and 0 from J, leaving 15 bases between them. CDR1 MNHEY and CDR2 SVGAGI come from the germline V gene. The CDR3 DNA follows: TGTGCCAGCAGCCGAATGGACACAATCTCCTACGAGCAGTACTTC. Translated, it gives CASSRMDTISYEQYF.

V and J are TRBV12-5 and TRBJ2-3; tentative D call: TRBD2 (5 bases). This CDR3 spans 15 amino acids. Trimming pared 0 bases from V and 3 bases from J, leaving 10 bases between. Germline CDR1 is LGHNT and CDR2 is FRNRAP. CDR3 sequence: CASGLVRRGTDTQYF. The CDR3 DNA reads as TGTGCTAGTGGTTTGGTACGCCGGGGAACAGATACGCAGTATTTT.

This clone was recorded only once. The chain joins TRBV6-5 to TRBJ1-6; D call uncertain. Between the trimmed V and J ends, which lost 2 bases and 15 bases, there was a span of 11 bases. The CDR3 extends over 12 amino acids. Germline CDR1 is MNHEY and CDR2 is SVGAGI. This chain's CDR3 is CASSYHSGDLHF. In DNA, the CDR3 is TGTGCCAGCAGTTACCACTCGGGAGACCTCCACTTT.

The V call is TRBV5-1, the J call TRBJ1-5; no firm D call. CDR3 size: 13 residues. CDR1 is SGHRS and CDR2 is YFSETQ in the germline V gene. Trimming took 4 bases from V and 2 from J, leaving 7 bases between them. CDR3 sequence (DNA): TGCGCCAGCAGCGCGATGGGCAATCAGCCCCAGCATTTT. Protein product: CASSAMGNQPQHF.

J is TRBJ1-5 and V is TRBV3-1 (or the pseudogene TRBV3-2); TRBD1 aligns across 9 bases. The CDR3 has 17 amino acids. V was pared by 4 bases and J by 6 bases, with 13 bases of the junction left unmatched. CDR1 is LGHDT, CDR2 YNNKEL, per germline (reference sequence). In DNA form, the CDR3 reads TGTGCCAGCAGCCCCCGGGACAGGGTTCTTTTTGGTCAGCCCCAGCATTTT. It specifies CASSPRDRVLFGQPQHF.

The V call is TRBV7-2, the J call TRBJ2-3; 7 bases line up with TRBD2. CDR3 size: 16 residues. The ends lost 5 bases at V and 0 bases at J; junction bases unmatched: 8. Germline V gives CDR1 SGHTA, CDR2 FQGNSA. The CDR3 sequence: CASSHNLAVSTDTQYF. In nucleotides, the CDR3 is TGTGCCAGCAGCCACAATCTAGCGGTGAGCACAGATACGCAGTATTTT.

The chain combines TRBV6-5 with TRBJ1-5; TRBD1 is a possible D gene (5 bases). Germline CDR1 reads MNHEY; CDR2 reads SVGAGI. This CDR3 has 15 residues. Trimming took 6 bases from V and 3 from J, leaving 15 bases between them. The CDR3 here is CASSSTVGVNQPQHF. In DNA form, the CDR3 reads TGTGCCAGCAGCTCGACAGTAGGGGTCAATCAGCCCCAGCATTTT.

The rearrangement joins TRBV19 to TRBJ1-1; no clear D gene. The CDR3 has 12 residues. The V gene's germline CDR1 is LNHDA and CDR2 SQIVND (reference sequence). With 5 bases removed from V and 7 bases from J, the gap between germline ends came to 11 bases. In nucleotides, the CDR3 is TGTGCCAGTAGTCTCCTGGGCCTTGAAGCTTTCTTT. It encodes CASSLLGLEAFF.

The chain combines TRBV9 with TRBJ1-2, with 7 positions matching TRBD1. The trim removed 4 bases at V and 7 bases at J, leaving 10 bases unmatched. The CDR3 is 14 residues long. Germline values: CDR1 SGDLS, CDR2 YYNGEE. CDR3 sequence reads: CASSRQGESSGYTF. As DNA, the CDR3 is TGTGCCAGCAGCCGACAGGGCGAGAGTTCTGGCTACACCTTC.

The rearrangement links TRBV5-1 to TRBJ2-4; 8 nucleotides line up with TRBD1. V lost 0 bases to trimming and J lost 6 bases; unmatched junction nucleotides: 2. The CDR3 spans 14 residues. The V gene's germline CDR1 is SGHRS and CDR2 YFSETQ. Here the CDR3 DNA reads TGCGCCAGCAGCTTGGGGGGACAGGCAAACATTCAGTACTTC. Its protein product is CASSLGGQANIQYF.

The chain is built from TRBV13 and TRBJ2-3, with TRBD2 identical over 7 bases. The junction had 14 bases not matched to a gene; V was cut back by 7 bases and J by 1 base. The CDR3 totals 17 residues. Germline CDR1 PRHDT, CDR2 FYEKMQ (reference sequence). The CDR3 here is CASTNNGEGFGTDTQYF. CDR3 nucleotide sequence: TGTGCCAGCACCAATAACGGGGAGGGGTTCGGCACAGATACGCAGTATTTT.

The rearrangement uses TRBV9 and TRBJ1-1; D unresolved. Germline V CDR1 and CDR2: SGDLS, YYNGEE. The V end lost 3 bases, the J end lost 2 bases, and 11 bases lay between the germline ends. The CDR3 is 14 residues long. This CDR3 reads CASSEAAINTEAFF. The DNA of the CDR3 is TGTGCCAGCAGCGAGGCGGCGATCAACACTGAAGCTTTCTTT. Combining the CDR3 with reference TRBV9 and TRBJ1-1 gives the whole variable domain DSGVTQTPKHLITATGQRVTLRCSPRSGDLSVYWYQQSLDQGLQFLIQYYNGEERAKGNILERFSAQQFPDLHSELNLSSLELGDSALYFCASSEAAINTEAFFGQGTRLTVV.

CDR3 bases: TGTGCCAGCAGTACGAGACAGGGCACCGGGGAGCTGTTTTTT. This sequence encodes CASSTRQGTGELFF. The V gene is TRBV6-5, the J gene TRBJ2-2, with TRBD1 matching over 7 bases. The germline gives CDR1 MNHEY, CDR2 SVGAGI. The CDR3 sequence is 14 residues long. Trimming cost V 5 bases and J 4 bases; bases outside gene matches: 4.

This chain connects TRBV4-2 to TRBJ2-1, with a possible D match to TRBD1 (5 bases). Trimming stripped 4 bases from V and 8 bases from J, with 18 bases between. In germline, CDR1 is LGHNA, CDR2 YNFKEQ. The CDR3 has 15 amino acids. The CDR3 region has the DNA TGTGCCAGCAGCCCATCGGGCGCGCAGGGTCATGAGCAGTTCTTC. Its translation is CASSPSGAQGHEQFF.

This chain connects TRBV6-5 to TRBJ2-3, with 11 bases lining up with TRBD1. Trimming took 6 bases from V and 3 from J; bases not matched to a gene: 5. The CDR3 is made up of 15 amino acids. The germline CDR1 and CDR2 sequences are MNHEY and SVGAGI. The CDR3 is CASRRDRGNTDTQYF. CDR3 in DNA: TGTGCCAGCAGGCGGGACAGGGGGAATACAGATACGCAGTATTTT.

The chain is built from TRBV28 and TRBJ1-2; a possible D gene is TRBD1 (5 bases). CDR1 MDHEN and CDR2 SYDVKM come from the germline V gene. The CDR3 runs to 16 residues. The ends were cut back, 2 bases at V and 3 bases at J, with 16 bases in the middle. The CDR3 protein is CASSLGGMRVDYGYTF. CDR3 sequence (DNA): TGTGCCAGCAGTTTAGGGGGGATGAGGGTGGACTATGGCTACACCTTC.